These T cell receptor beta chains were read from a single sample in a study of blood T cells in healthy people across ages. TCRdb reprocessed the 5' RACE reads with MiXCR, giving one entry per CDR3 protein. This sample carries under 800,000 distinct CDR3 sequences, under 25% of them seen once, and the ten largest clones take 3% to 4%. Specimen: blood. Receptors were obtained from a man aged 65 to 85 in good health. CDR3s include the opening cysteine and the closing phenylalanine or tryptophan. Fields, in order: D gene, V gene, clone size, J gene, CDR3 DNA, CDR3 protein. The D gene is left open where the match is weak. The size entry is marked missing in some rows and otherwise reads once, few, many or a size class.

D: -; V: TRBV10-1; size: few; J: TRBJ2-3; DNA: TGCGCCAGCAGTGGGACAGCGGCAGATACGCAGTATTTT; CDR3: CASSGTAADTQYF
D: -; V: TRBV5-1; size: -; J: TRBJ2-5; DNA: TGCGCCAGCAGCTTGGCCGGCGGAAGCCCACAAGAGACCCAGTACTTC; CDR3: CASSLAGGSPQETQYF
D: TRBD1; V: TRBV25-1; size: -; J: TRBJ2-5; DNA: TGTGCCAGCAGTGAACCCGACAGGGCTGAGACCCAGTACTTC; CDR3: CASSEPDRAETQYF
D: TRBD1; V: TRBV27; size: few; J: TRBJ2-3; DNA: TGTGCCAGCAGAACTAACAGGGGAGAAGGTGGTTACATACCTTATACGCAGTATTTT; CDR3: CASRTNRGEGGYIPYTQYF
D: TRBD2; V: TRBV7-6; size: few; J: TRBJ2-5; DNA: TGTGCCAGCAGCTTGATAGCGGGAGCACAAGAGACCCAGTACTTC; CDR3: CASSLIAGAQETQYF
D: TRBD1; V: TRBV28; size: few; J: TRBJ2-7; DNA: TGTGCCAGCAGCCAAAGACGGACAGGGGCCTACGAGCAGTACTTC; CDR3: CASSQRRTGAYEQYF
D: -; V: TRBV6-5; size: few; J: TRBJ1-2; DNA: TGTGCCAGCAGTTTCGGCGGGGACTACACCTTC; CDR3: CASSFGGDYTF
D: -; V: TRBV4-1; size: -; J: TRBJ2-5; DNA: TGCGCCAGCAGCCAAGAGGTAGTCCAAGAGACCCAGTACTTC; CDR3: CASSQEVVQETQYF
D: TRBD2; V: TRBV5-1; size: few; J: TRBJ2-5; DNA: TGCGCCAGCAGCCCGAGGGAGGGAATGGGGCAAGAGACCCAGTACTTC; CDR3: CASSPREGMGQETQYF
D: -; V: TRBV12-3/TRBV12-4; size: -; J: TRBJ1-3; DNA: TGTGCCAGCAAAAACCCGGGACAAGGAAACACCATATATTTT; CDR3: CASKNPGQGNTIYF
D: -; V: TRBV9; size: few; J: TRBJ2-7; DNA: TGTGCCAGCGGGGGATACTACGAGCAGTACTTC; CDR3: CASGGYYEQYF
D: -; V: TRBV2; size: many; J: TRBJ2-3; DNA: TGTGCCAGCAGTGACAAGAGTAGCACAGATACGCAGTATTTT; CDR3: CASSDKSSTDTQYF
D: -; V: TRBV2; size: -; J: TRBJ2-5; DNA: TGTGCCAGCAGACCCAGGGAGACCCAGTACTTC; CDR3: CASRPRETQYF
D: TRBD1; V: TRBV11-2; size: few; J: TRBJ1-2; DNA: TGTGCCAGCAGCCTAACGTGGGACAGGGAGAACTATGGCTACACCTTC; CDR3: CASSLTWDRENYGYTF
D: TRBD1; V: TRBV28; size: -; J: TRBJ2-5; DNA: TGTGCCAGCAGGCCACTTTCGGACAGGTGGGGGACCCAGTACTTC; CDR3: CASRPLSDRWGTQYF
D: -; V: TRBV20-1; size: -; J: TRBJ1-4; DNA: TGCAGTGCTAAGGGGAGGGTGAGTAATGAAAAACTGTTTTTT; CDR3: CSAKGRVSNEKLFF
D: TRBD2; V: TRBV20-1; size: few; J: TRBJ2-5; DNA: TGCAGTGCTAATTCGCTGGAGGGAGGGGAGACCCAGTACTTC; CDR3: CSANSLEGGETQYF
D: TRBD2; V: TRBV20-1; size: few; J: TRBJ2-1; DNA: TGCAGTGCTAGAGAAATGCGGGGGAACTTCGATGAGCAGTTCTTC; CDR3: CSAREMRGNFDEQFF
D: -; V: TRBV29-1; size: -; J: TRBJ2-4; DNA: TGCAGCGTTGAATCGACGTGGGACATTCAGTACTTC; CDR3: CSVESTWDIQYF
D: -; V: TRBV20-1; size: few; J: TRBJ2-5; DNA: TGCAGTGCTAGAGATGGGCAGGGGATGGGAGAGACCCAGTACTTC; CDR3: CSARDGQGMGETQYF
D: -; V: TRBV20-1; size: -; J: TRBJ1-4; DNA: TGCAGTGCTGTAACCATGGGGGGCGTCGGTGAAAAACTGTTTTTT; CDR3: CSAVTMGGVGEKLFF
D: TRBD2; V: TRBV20-1; size: -; J: TRBJ2-5; DNA: TGCAGTGCTAGCGGGAGGGCCGATGAGACCCAGTACTTC; CDR3: CSASGRADETQYF
D: -; V: TRBV7-2; size: -; J: TRBJ2-3; DNA: TGTGCCAGCAGCTCCTTCGGGGGAGGTACAGATACGCAGTATTTT; CDR3: CASSSFGGGTDTQYF
D: TRBD2; V: TRBV5-5; size: -; J: TRBJ2-7; DNA: TGTGCCAGCTCGATGCTAGCGGGAGGGGACCTGGGCGAGCAGTACTTC; CDR3: CASSMLAGGDLGEQYF
D: TRBD1; V: TRBV4-2; size: many; J: TRBJ2-2; DNA: TGTGCCAGCAGCCAAGAGCAGGGGGCCGGGGAGCTGTTTTTT; CDR3: CASSQEQGAGELFF
D: TRBD2; V: TRBV5-1; size: few; J: TRBJ2-5; DNA: TGCGCCAGCAGCTCGGGACTAGCGAGTGAGACCCAGTACTTC; CDR3: CASSSGLASETQYF
D: TRBD1; V: TRBV15; size: many; J: TRBJ2-7; DNA: TGTGCCACCAGCAGGGAGACAGGGGGCTACTACGAGCAGTACTTC; CDR3: CATSRETGGYYEQYF
D: -; V: TRBV28; size: -; J: TRBJ1-3; DNA: TGTGCCAGCAGTTTCGTCAGGGAGGCGCGTGGAAACACCATATATTTT; CDR3: CASSFVREARGNTIYF
D: -; V: TRBV11-2; size: few; J: TRBJ2-3; DNA: TGTGCCAGCAGCTCCGACAGGACAGATACGCAGTATTTT; CDR3: CASSSDRTDTQYF
D: TRBD1; V: TRBV7-6; size: -; J: TRBJ1-1; DNA: TGTGCCAGCAGCCCGGACAGGGCCCCCACCGGAATGAACACTGAAGCTTTCTTT; CDR3: CASSPDRAPTGMNTEAFF
D: -; V: TRBV15; size: -; J: TRBJ1-3; DNA: TGTGCCACCAGCAACGGACATAACTCTGGAAACACCATATATTTT; CDR3: CATSNGHNSGNTIYF
D: -; V: TRBV5-1; size: few; J: TRBJ2-5; DNA: TGCGCCAGCCTACCGGACAGTCAAGAGACCCAGTACTTC; CDR3: CASLPDSQETQYF
D: TRBD2; V: TRBV20-1; size: many; J: TRBJ2-1; DNA: TGCAGTGCGCATTCCGGGACTAGCGGTAGCTCCTACAATGAGCAGTTCTTC; CDR3: CSAHSGTSGSSYNEQFF
D: -; V: TRBV28; size: -; J: TRBJ1-2; DNA: TGTGCCATCAAATCCAGCCCGGGCCCGTCGAACTATGGCTACACCTTC; CDR3: CAIKSSPGPSNYGYTF
D: -; V: TRBV4-3; size: few; J: TRBJ1-2; DNA: TGCGCCAGCAGCCAAGATCAGGACTTGGGCTATGGCTACACCTTC; CDR3: CASSQDQDLGYGYTF
D: TRBD2; V: TRBV27; size: many; J: TRBJ2-1; DNA: TGTGCCAGCCGCCCGGGACTAGCGGACAATGAGCAGTTCTTC; CDR3: CASRPGLADNEQFF
D: -; V: TRBV20-1; size: -; J: TRBJ2-7; DNA: TGCAGTGCTAGAGATGGGCACAGGGTTGACGAGCAGTACTTC; CDR3: CSARDGHRVDEQYF
D: -; V: TRBV18; size: few; J: TRBJ1-4; DNA: TGTGCCAGCTCACCACGCAGGGCAACTAATGAAAAACTGTTTTTT; CDR3: CASSPRRATNEKLFF
D: -; V: TRBV3-1; size: -; J: TRBJ2-5; DNA: TGTGCCAGCAGCCAAGTATTAGTACAAGAGACCCAGTACTTC; CDR3: CASSQVLVQETQYF
D: TRBD2; V: TRBV9; size: -; J: TRBJ2-3; DNA: TGTGCCAGCAGCGCCCGGGAGGGCCACACAGATACGCAGTATTTT; CDR3: CASSAREGHTDTQYF
D: TRBD2; V: TRBV2; size: -; J: TRBJ2-1; DNA: TGTGCCAGCAGTTTAGCGGGAGGGCCTTTTGAGCAGTTCTTC; CDR3: CASSLAGGPFEQFF
D: -; V: TRBV7-2; size: -; J: TRBJ2-7; DNA: TGTGCCAGCAGCCTCCACAAAAGGCAGTCCTACGAGCAGTACTTC; CDR3: CASSLHKRQSYEQYF
D: TRBD1; V: TRBV28; size: -; J: TRBJ2-5; DNA: TGTGCCAGCAGTTCCTTGATCGACAGGGGAATAGAGACCCAGTACTTC; CDR3: CASSSLIDRGIETQYF
D: TRBD1; V: TRBV18; size: -; J: TRBJ2-7; DNA: TGTGCCAGCTCACCACCCAACCGGGACAGTTATGAGCAGTACTTC; CDR3: CASSPPNRDSYEQYF
D: -; V: TRBV10-3; size: few; J: TRBJ2-5; DNA: TGTGCCATCAGCAAGGCTAGCGAAGAGACCCAGTACTTC; CDR3: CAISKASEETQYF
D: TRBD1; V: TRBV28; size: -; J: TRBJ1-2; DNA: TGTGCCAGCAGTTTATGGCGGGACAGACGTTCGTATGGCTACACCTTC; CDR3: CASSLWRDRRSYGYTF
D: -; V: TRBV7-9; size: -; J: TRBJ2-1; DNA: TGTGCCAGCAGCTTACAAGGTAACAATGAGCAGTTCTTC; CDR3: CASSLQGNNEQFF
D: -; V: TRBV29-1; size: few; J: TRBJ1-2; DNA: TGCAGCGTTACAGACGGACGCTATGGCTACACCTTC; CDR3: CSVTDGRYGYTF
D: -; V: TRBV28; size: few; J: TRBJ2-7; DNA: TGTGCCAGCACAGGGACCCCTAACGAGCAGTACTTC; CDR3: CASTGTPNEQYF
D: -; V: TRBV2; size: once; J: TRBJ2-3; DNA: TGTGCCAGCAGTGAAGGGACAAGGGCAGATACGCAGTATTTT; CDR3: CASSEGTRADTQYF
D: -; V: TRBV11-2; size: few; J: TRBJ1-2; DNA: TGTGCCAGCAGCTTAGACCCATCCAGGGGTAATGGCTACACCTTC; CDR3: CASSLDPSRGNGYTF
D: -; V: TRBV3-1; size: few; J: TRBJ1-4; DNA: TGTGCCAGCAGCCAAAGGGGGGTGTATCGGGAAAAACTGTTTTTT; CDR3: CASSQRGVYREKLFF
D: -; V: TRBV29-1; size: few; J: TRBJ2-1; DNA: TGCAGCGTTGAGGGCCGGGCTAGCCCTTACAATGAGCAGTTCTTC; CDR3: CSVEGRASPYNEQFF
D: -; V: TRBV6-1; size: -; J: TRBJ2-3; DNA: TGTGCCAGCGAACCAGGGCAGGGACCAGATACGCAGTATTTT; CDR3: CASEPGQGPDTQYF
D: -; V: TRBV15; size: once; J: TRBJ2-1; DNA: TGTGCCACCGGCAGAGAGGGAGCGGGTTACAATGAGCAGTTCTTC; CDR3: CATGREGAGYNEQFF
D: TRBD2; V: TRBV6-6; size: few; J: TRBJ2-5; DNA: TGTGCCACACGAGCGGGACTCGGGGAGACCCAGTACTTC; CDR3: CATRAGLGETQYF